Following are 2 T cell receptor beta chains from one sample sequenced in a study of T cell changes during pregnancy in multiple sclerosis. The data were produced by immunoSEQ multiplex PCR, yet TCRdb's version contains in-frame clones alone and is incomplete. The sample records around 56,000 clones, approximately 90% being singletons. The specimen was peripheral blood, collected in the first trimester of pregnancy. These receptors originate from a female donor in good health, enrolled as a control in a pregnancy study.

The chain employs TRBV28 and TRBJ2-7, with D maybe TRBD2 (6 bases). V was cut by 7 bases and J by 3 bases, with 10 bases left in between. The CDR3 sequence is 12 residues long. Germline loops: CDR1 MDHEN, CDR2 SYDVKM. Here the CDR3 DNA reads TGTGCCAGCACCACTAGCAGCTACGAGCAGTACTTC. Translating gives CASTTSSYEQYF.

This clone was found once. The chain carries TRBV12-5 and TRBJ1-2; TRBD1 is a possible D gene (5 bases). Germline CDR1 is LGHNT and CDR2 is FRNRAP. The ends were cut back, 3 bases at V and 2 bases at J, with 10 bases in the middle. This CDR3 is 14 amino acids long. The DNA of the CDR3 is TGTGCTAGTGGTTTTGGGGGGAGCAACTATGGCTACACCTTC. As protein: CASGFGGSNYGYTF.